These 20 T cell receptor beta chains came from one sample sequenced in a study of cytomegalovirus exposure and HLA in healthy donors. A multiplex PCR was run with 60 Vbeta primers and 13 Jbeta primers. The repertoire was sequenced with immunoSEQ multiplex PCR; TCRdb's copy has only in-frame clones and lacks some. The sample has around 140,000 clones, just under 80% seen once. The material sequenced was PBMCs. The receptors stem from a male donor in good health and CMV-seronegative.

The chain recombines TRBV29-1 with TRBJ2-1, with 9 bases aligning to TRBD1. With V trimmed by 1 base and J by 1 base, 5 bases remained unmatched. The CDR3 loop spans 16 amino acids. Per the germline V gene, CDR1 is SQVTM and CDR2 is ANQGSEA. The CDR3 DNA reads TGCAGCGTTGAAGGGGGGGACAGGGTTTCCTACAATGAGCAGTTCTTC. It translates to CSVEGGDRVSYNEQFF.

The chain is built from TRBV27 and TRBJ2-7, with 8 bases aligning to TRBD2. The CDR3 has 13 amino acids. With V trimmed by 8 bases and J by 6 bases, 9 bases remained unmatched. Germline-derived CDR1 and CDR2 are MNHEY and SMNVEV (reference sequence). CDR3 DNA sequence: TGTGCCAGCCGGGGGGGATTTGAGTCCGAGCAGTACTTC. As protein: CASRGGFESEQYF.

The chain recombines TRBV11-3 with TRBJ2-5; TRBD2 is a possible D gene (7 bases). CDR3 length: 17 residues. Trimming removed 2 bases from V and 2 bases from J, with 18 bases in between. Germline-derived CDR1 and CDR2 are SGHNT and YENEEA. CDR3 sequence reads: CASSLSTGGPLQETQYF. CDR3 nucleotide sequence: TGTGCCAGCAGCTTATCAACCGGGGGGCCTCTACAAGAGACCCAGTACTTC.

In its sample, this clone was seen once. The rearrangement joins TRBV7-2 to TRBJ2-3, with 7 bases aligning to TRBD2. In germline, CDR1 is SGHTA, CDR2 FQGNSA. Trimming took 0 bases from V and 3 from J; bases not matched to a gene: 0. This CDR3 has 14 amino acids. For the CDR3, the DNA is TGTGCCAGCAGCTTAGCGGGGGGGACAGATACGCAGTATTTT. Amino acids: CASSLAGGTDTQYF.

The V and J genes are TRBV5-1 and TRBJ1-5, with D unclear. Trimming shortened V by 0 bases and J by 4 bases, and 5 bases separated the two germline ends. Germline V lookup: CDR1 SGHRS, CDR2 YFSETQ. This CDR3 region has 13 residues. CDR3 region: CASSLDSNQPQHF. The CDR3 region has the DNA TGCGCCAGCAGCTTGGACAGTAATCAGCCCCAGCATTTT.

The chain links TRBV10-1 to TRBJ2-1; 13 positions agree with TRBD2. Trimming took 2 bases from V and 10 from J; bases not matched to a gene: 2. The CDR3 length is 14 residues. Germline values: CDR1 WNHNN, CDR2 SYGVQD (reference sequence). The CDR3 DNA sequence: TGCGCCAGCAGTGAGGGACTAGCGGGGGAAGAGCAGTTCTTC. This translates into CASSEGLAGEEQFF.

This clone was counted between two and nine times. V and J are TRBV7-6 and TRBJ1-6; no definite D call. The CDR3 runs 15 residues. CDR1 and CDR2 from the germline V gene are SGHVS and FNYEAQ. The V gene lost 1 base and the J gene lost 7 bases, with 11 bases spanning the gap. CDR3 sequence (DNA): TGTGCCAGCAGCTTAGGGGCAGGCGAGAATTCACCCCTCCACTTT. Translation: CASSLGAGENSPLHF.

This clone has just a few counts. The chain couples TRBV13 to TRBJ2-5; D remains unclear. The J call may be mistaken, given a closer DNA end match to TRBJ2-7. This CDR3 is 13 amino acids long. Germline V gene lookup returns CDR1 PRHDT and CDR2 FYEKMQ (reference sequence). This chain's CDR3 is CASSFPNSYEQYF. CDR3 DNA: TGTGCCAGCAGCTTCCCCAACTCCTACGAGCAGTACTTC.

The V and J genes are TRBV6-6 and TRBJ2-5; D uncertain. Germline lookup yields CDR1 MNHNY and CDR2 SVGAGI (reference sequence). There are 12 residues in the CDR3. Trimming shortened V by 6 bases and J by 2 bases, and 7 bases separated the two germline ends. CDR3 loop: CASSQMQETQYF. Here the CDR3 DNA reads TGTGCCAGCAGCCAAATGCAAGAGACCCAGTACTTC.

The chain employs TRBV19 and TRBJ1-4, with D hard to call. This CDR3 spans 13 amino acids. Trimming shortened V by 7 bases and J by 3 bases, and 9 bases separated the two germline ends. CDR1 LNHDA and CDR2 SQIVND come from the germline V gene (reference sequence). The CDR3 here is CASTQDSNEKLFF. The CDR3 bases are TGTGCCAGTACCCAGGATTCTAATGAAAAACTGTTTTTT.

The rearrangement joins TRBV19 to TRBJ2-7, with 8 nucleotides matching TRBD1. The V gene's germline CDR1 is LNHDA and CDR2 SQIVND (reference sequence). This CDR3 spans 16 amino acids. Trimming took 3 bases from V and 3 from J; bases not matched to a gene: 10. The CDR3 bases are TGTGCCAGTAGTATCCCCCGGGGGACAGGTCACTACGAGCAGTACTTC. This translates into CASSIPRGTGHYEQYF.

The CDR3 here is CASSPRGTPTNEKLFF. CDR3 bases: TGTGCCAGCAGCCCACGGGGGACCCCAACTAATGAAAAACTGTTTTTT. The chain employs TRBV9 and TRBJ1-4; D may be TRBD1 (5 bases). CDR3 length equals 16 residues. The V gene lost 4 bases and the J gene lost 0 bases, with 13 bases spanning the gap. CDR1 SGDLS and CDR2 YYNGEE come from the germline V gene.

The chain has TRBV7-2 and TRBJ1-6, with D possibly TRBD1 on 5 matching bases. This CDR3 has 15 amino acids. CDR1 is SGHTA and CDR2 is FQGNSA in the germline V gene. V was shortened by 5 bases and J by 3 bases, with 11 bases between the two germline ends. The DNA for the CDR3 is TGTGCCAGCAGCAACGGACACCTCTATAATTCACCCCTCCACTTT. Its translation: CASSNGHLYNSPLHF.

The chain links TRBV7-8 to TRBJ2-5, with TRBD1 identical over 7 bases. Trimming cost V 4 bases and J 5 bases; bases outside gene matches: 7. CDR1 SGHVS and CDR2 FQNEAQ come from the germline V gene. The CDR3 spans 14 residues. CDR3 DNA: TGTGCCAGCAGCTCATCAGGGGGAGTGGAGACCCAGTACTTC. Amino acids: CASSSSGGVETQYF.

This clone was found a few times. The V and J genes are TRBV5-6 and TRBJ1-5; 8 nucleotides line up with TRBD1. V lost 0 bases, J lost 4 bases, and 6 bases stayed unmatched. The CDR3 covers 16 residues. CDR1 and CDR2 (germline): SGHDT, YYEEEE. The CDR3 here is CASSLVAGGRNQPQHF. The CDR3 DNA follows: TGTGCCAGCAGCTTGGTGGCAGGGGGCCGAAATCAGCCCCAGCATTTT. Supplemented by reference TRBV5-6 and TRBJ1-5, the full variable domain reads DAGVTQSPTHLIKTRGQQVTLRCSPKSGHDTVSWYQQALGQGPQFIFQYYEEEERQRGNFPDRFSGHQFPNYSSELNVNALLLGDSALYLCASSLVAGGRNQPQHFGDGTRLSIL.

This chain links TRBV9 with TRBJ2-5, with no clear D. CDR1 and CDR2 from the germline V gene are SGDLS and YYNGEE. The CDR3 is made up of 13 amino acids. The germline V and J ends were trimmed by 0 bases and 0 bases, with 3 bases remaining between them. CDR3 sequence: CASSVGNQETQYF. The DNA for the CDR3 is TGTGCCAGCAGCGTAGGTAACCAAGAGACCCAGTACTTC.

As to this clone: The sample carries other DNA sequences with the same CDR3. The chain combines TRBV6-1 with TRBJ1-1; 7 bases are a match to TRBD1. The CDR3 spans 12 residues. The V segment lost 6 bases and the J segment 11 bases; nucleotides outside the gene matches: 9. Germline loops: CDR1 MNHNS, CDR2 SASEGT. This CDR3 reads CASRHTGAGAFF. In DNA form, the CDR3 reads TGTGCCAGCAGGCATACAGGGGCCGGGGCTTTCTTT.

The CDR3 here is CASGSGGAIGELFF. The CDR3 nucleotides are TGTGCCAGCGGTAGCGGGGGGGCCATCGGGGAGCTGTTTTTT. The gene calls are TRBV2 and TRBJ2-2; TRBD2 matches at 11 bases. Per the germline V gene, CDR1 is SNHLY and CDR2 is FYNNEI. V was clipped by 8 bases and J by 7 bases; unmatched bases: 6. CDR3 length equals 14 residues. The complete variable domain, with remaining parts taken from reference TRBV2 and TRBJ2-2, reads EPEVTQTPSHQVTQMGQEVILRCVPISNHLYFYWYRQILGQKVEFLVSFYNNEISEKSEIFDDQFSVERPDGSNFTLKIRSTKLEDSAMYFCASGSGGAIGELFFGEGSRLTVL.

The J gene is TRBJ2-7, the V gene TRBV6-1, with a weak D call TRBD1 (5 bases). Germline V gene sequence: CDR1 MNHNS, CDR2 SASEGT. This CDR3 has 15 residues. Trimming removed 0 bases at V and 3 bases at J, with 12 bases between. The CDR3 DNA sequence: TGTGCCAGCAGTGAAGCCCCGGACACTTTCTACGAGCAGTACTTC. This translates into CASSEAPDTFYEQYF.

The chain joins TRBV6-1 to TRBJ1-6, with D unresolved. The germline V and J ends were trimmed by 3 bases and 0 bases, with 6 bases remaining between them. This CDR3 comprises 15 residues. Germline-derived CDR1 and CDR2 are MNHNS and SASEGT. CDR3 sequence reads: CASSEGSSYNSPLHF. The CDR3, as DNA: TGTGCCAGCAGTGAGGGGAGCTCCTATAATTCACCCCTCCACTTT.